These 9 T cell receptor beta chains were sequenced from one sample in a study of response to subunit inactivated influenza vaccine. TCRdb fed the RT-PCR reads into MiXCR, producing one record per CDR3 protein. The sample records a few hundred thousand distinct CDR3 sequences, roughly 15% being singletons. The sample consisted of PBMCs from blood, taken 12 days after vaccination. These receptors all stem from a man in his fifties who received an inactivated influenza vaccine.

CDR3 nucleotide sequence: TGTGCCAGCAGCCAAGATCACCTAGCGGACAATGAGCAGTTCTTC. This codes for CASSQDHLADNEQFF. The V and J genes are TRBV4-2 and TRBJ2-1, with TRBD2 matching 7 bases. J gave up 5 bases and V 0 bases, and 4 bases lay outside the gene matches. The CDR3 totals 15 residues. Germline CDR1 and CDR2: LGHNA and YNFKEQ.

This clonotype was recorded a few times. The gene calls are TRBV7-2 and TRBJ1-1; tentatively, D is TRBD1 (5 bases). The CDR3 has 14 amino acids. CDR1 and CDR2 (germline): SGHTA, FQGNSA. V gave up 6 bases and J gave up 3 bases, with 14 bases separating them. The CDR3 DNA reads TGTGCCAGCAGAATGGGCCGGGGGTACACTGAAGCTTTCTTT. Protein sequence: CASRMGRGYTEAFF.

V and J are TRBV20-1 and TRBJ1-2, with TRBD1 matching over 8 bases. Germline V CDR1 and CDR2: DFQATT, SNEGSKA (reference sequence). The V gene end was trimmed by 8 bases and the J gene end by 8 bases; junction bases not matched to a gene: 16. This CDR3 is built from 14 residues. The CDR3 is CSNFGTGQPWGYTF. CDR3 DNA: TGCAGTAACTTTGGGACAGGTCAACCGTGGGGCTACACCTTC.

This clonotype has just a few counts. The V and J genes are TRBV15 and TRBJ1-6; D gene unclear. This CDR3 comprises 15 residues. V was clipped by 3 bases and J by 10 bases, with 16 bases between them. Germline V lookup: CDR1 LNHNV, CDR2 YYDKDF (reference sequence). CDR3 sequence (DNA): TGTGCCACCAGCAGGGATCCGGGATTAGGATCACCCCTCCACTTT. Amino acids: CATSRDPGLGSPLHF.

This clonotype came up a few times. V and J are TRBV28 and TRBJ2-5; the D is unclear. V shed 3 bases and J shed 2 bases, with 10 bases lying between them. The CDR3 sequence is 14 residues long. Germline CDR1 is MDHEN and CDR2 is SYDVKM. CDR3 sequence: CASSFSWAQETQYF. In nucleotides, the CDR3 is TGTGCCAGCAGTTTTAGTTGGGCGCAAGAGACCCAGTACTTC.

The chain's CDR3 is CASSLNGQGSEKLFF. CDR3 coding DNA: TGCGCCAGCAGCTTGAACGGACAGGGGTCGGAAAAACTGTTTTTT. The genes are TRBV5-1 and TRBJ1-4; TRBD1 matches 9 bases. Germline CDR1 SGHRS, CDR2 YFSETQ. CDR3 size: 15 residues. With 1 base clipped from V and 8 bases from J, the junction kept 6 bases outside the gene matches.

This chain joins TRBV11-2 and TRBJ2-7; 8 nucleotides agree with TRBD1. CDR3 size: 13 residues. V shed 5 bases, J shed 6 bases, and the junction held 6 bases outside the gene matches. The germline V gene has CDR1 SGHAT and CDR2 FQNNGV. In DNA form, the CDR3 reads TGTGCCAGCAGCACGGGACAGGTGGTCGAGCAGTACTTC. It codes for CASSTGQVVEQYF.

The chain is built from TRBV20-1 and TRBJ2-7; 10 bases are a match to TRBD1. Germline loops: CDR1 DFQATT, CDR2 SNEGSKA (reference sequence). The CDR3 sequence is 14 residues long. Unmatched junction bases numbered 7, after V lost 6 bases and J lost 2 bases. Here the CDR3 reads CSASGTGAPYEQYF. Written as DNA, the CDR3 is TGCAGTGCCAGTGGGACAGGGGCCCCCTACGAGCAGTACTTC.

This clonotype was seen repeatedly, ten times or more. This sequence joins TRBV5-1 and TRBJ1-2, with D perhaps matching TRBD1 (5 bases). Looked up from germline, CDR1 is SGHRS and CDR2 is YFSETQ. V was pared by 2 bases and J by 4 bases, with 15 bases between. The CDR3 has 15 residues. The CDR3 DNA reads as TGCGCCAGCAGCTTTGGCAGGGACTTACTCTATGGCTACACCTTC. Its translation: CASSFGRDLLYGYTF.